This TCR beta chain stems from a study of cytomegalovirus exposure and HLA in healthy donors. Overall study findings and caveats: Near-uniform donor sequencing depth was presumed by presence/absence analyses.

PCR used 60 Vbeta primers and 13 Jbeta primers. Repertoires were generated with immunoSEQ multiplex PCR, while TCRdb's copy carries only in-frame clones and drops some. Of around 180,000 clones listed, 65% to 85% are singletons. Germline CDR1 SSHAT, CDR2 FNYEAQ (reference sequence). CDR3 length equals 17 residues. V lost 3 bases to trimming and J lost 2 bases; unmatched junction nucleotides: 10. Comment on this clone: Its cognate antigen is unknown.

The chain uses TRBV7-7 and TRBJ2-5; TRBD1 matches 9 bases. The clonotype comes from a man aged 60-69 years in good health and CMV-seronegative. Sequencing was carried out using PBMCs. The CDR3 nucleotides are TGTGCCAGCAGCTTGGGCCCCATGACAGGGGGTCAAGAGACCCAGTACTTC. This encodes CASSLGPMTGGQETQYF.